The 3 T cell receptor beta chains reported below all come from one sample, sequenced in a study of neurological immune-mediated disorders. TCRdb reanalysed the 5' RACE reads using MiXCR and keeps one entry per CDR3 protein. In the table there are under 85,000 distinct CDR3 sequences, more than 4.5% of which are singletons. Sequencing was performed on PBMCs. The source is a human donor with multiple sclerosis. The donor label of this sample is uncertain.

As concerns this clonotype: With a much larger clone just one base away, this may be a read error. CDR3 bases: TGTGCCAGCAGTTCCCTAAGCGGGGGTGTTTCCTACGAGCAGTACTTC. Translated: CASSSLSGGVSYEQYF. V gene TRBV27 combines with J gene TRBJ2-7, with 8 bases that match TRBD2. Germline CDR1 is MNHEY and CDR2 is SMNVEV (reference sequence). The CDR3 loop spans 16 amino acids. Germline trimming cut 4 bases from V and 1 base from J; bases unmatched to any gene: 9.

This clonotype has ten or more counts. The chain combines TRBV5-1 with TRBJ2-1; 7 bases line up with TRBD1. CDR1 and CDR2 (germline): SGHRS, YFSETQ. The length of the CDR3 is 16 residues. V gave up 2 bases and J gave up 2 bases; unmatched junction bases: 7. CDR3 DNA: TGCGCCAGCAGCTTCGACCTAGGACAGGCCTACAATGAGCAGTTCTTC. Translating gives CASSFDLGQAYNEQFF.

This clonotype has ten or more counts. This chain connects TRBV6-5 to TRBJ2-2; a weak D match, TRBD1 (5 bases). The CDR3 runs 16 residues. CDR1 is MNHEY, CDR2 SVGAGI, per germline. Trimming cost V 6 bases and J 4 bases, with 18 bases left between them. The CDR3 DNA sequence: TGTGCCAGCAGGCCAACAGGACAAGCCCGCACCGGGGAGCTGTTTTTT. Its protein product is CASRPTGQARTGELFF.